This entry lists 10 T cell receptor beta chains sequenced from one sample in a study of cytomegalovirus exposure and HLA in healthy donors. The PCR had 60 Vbeta and 13 Jbeta primers. Repertoires were generated with immunoSEQ multiplex PCR, while TCRdb's copy carries only in-frame clones and drops some. Of nearly 110,000 clones detected, about 72% appear once; the ten largest clones hold around 2.1%. The sample comprised PBMCs. Receptors were obtained from a man between 18 and 35 years old in good health and CMV-seronegative.

The chain employs TRBV7-3 and TRBJ2-5, with 8 nucleotides matching TRBD2. The CDR3 extends over 14 amino acids. Germline V gives CDR1 SGHTA, CDR2 FQGTGA. V lost 1 base and J lost 4; bases outside the gene matches: 2. The CDR3 DNA reads as TGTGCCAGCAGCTTAAACGGGGGGGTAGAGACCCAGTACTTC. It encodes CASSLNGGVETQYF.

This chain links TRBV6-1 with TRBJ2-3; D is uncertain. The V gene's germline CDR1 is MNHNS and CDR2 SASEGT. V lost 5 bases to trimming and J lost 4 bases, with 13 bases between them. The CDR3 has 14 residues. The CDR3 sequence is CASSPPTPPDTQYF. As DNA, the CDR3 is TGTGCCAGCAGTCCCCCTACGCCCCCAGATACGCAGTATTTT.

A word on this clone: An end of the junction differs from the germline gene, which may be a read error. This chain joins TRBV2 and TRBJ1-2; no reliable D call. Germline V CDR1 and CDR2: SNHLY, FYNNEI. The CDR3 contains 21 residues. CDR3 protein: CASSETPPQSRSSADDYGYPF. The CDR3 region has the DNA TGTGCCAGCAGTGAAACACCTCCTCAAAGCAGATCGTCTGCCGACGACTATGGCTACCCCTTC. Combining the CDR3 with reference TRBV2 and TRBJ1-2 gives the whole variable domain EPEVTQTPSHQVTQMGQEVILRCVPISNHLYFYWYRQILGQKVEFLVSFYNNEISEKSEIFDDQFSVERPDGSNFTLKIRSTKLEDSAMYFCASSETPPQSRSSADDYGYPFGSGTRLTVV.

The V and J genes are TRBV5-1 and TRBJ2-1; D is possibly TRBD2 (7 bases). CDR1 is SGHRS, CDR2 YFSETQ, per germline. V shed 3 bases and J shed 7 bases, with 26 bases lying between them. The CDR3 is made up of 18 amino acids. CDR3 coding DNA: TGCGCCAGCAGCTCCTGGGGGCCAACCGGGACTACCTTTAATGAGCAGTTCTTC. It translates to CASSSWGPTGTTFNEQFF.

The chain carries TRBV4-1 and TRBJ2-5, with D possibly matching TRBD1 (6 bases). The CDR3 has 17 amino acids. Germline V gene data show CDR1 as MGHRA and CDR2 as YSYEKL. V was shortened by 1 base and J by 5 bases, with 20 bases between the two germline ends. The CDR3 DNA follows: TGCGCCAGCAGCCAAGTTAAAGAAGGGGGATTTGAGGAGACCCAGTACTTC. This translates into CASSQVKEGGFEETQYF.

A few counts support this clone. The rearrangement uses TRBV27 and TRBJ2-1; D uncertain. Looked up from germline, CDR1 is MNHEY and CDR2 is SMNVEV (reference sequence). The CDR3 consists of 13 residues. Trimming left V 5 bases short and J 6 bases short, with 11 bases between. CDR3 DNA sequence: TGTGCCAGCAGTCCTCAAATAGTCAATGAGCAGTTCTTC. Its protein product is CASSPQIVNEQFF.

In nucleotides, the CDR3 is TGTGCCACCAGCAGGGACCGGAGGACAGGTGCCTACGAGCAGTACTTC. As protein: CATSRDRRTGAYEQYF. This sequence joins TRBV15 and TRBJ2-7; 7 bases fit TRBD1. This CDR3 has 16 amino acids. Germline lookup yields CDR1 LNHNV and CDR2 YYDKDF (reference sequence). Trimming took 3 bases from V and 2 from J; bases not matched to a gene: 10.

The chain is built from TRBV15 and TRBJ1-6; 8 bases agree with TRBD1. The trim removed 0 bases at V and 6 bases at J, leaving 7 bases unmatched. CDR3 length: 17 residues. CDR1 is LNHNV and CDR2 is YYDKDF in the germline V gene (reference sequence). CDR3 nucleotides: TGTGCCACCAGCAGAGAATGGCAGGGGGCTCTTAATTCACCCCTCCACTTT. This codes for CATSREWQGALNSPLHF.

The chain is built from TRBV7-3 and TRBJ1-2; possibly TRBD1 for D (6 bases). Deletions cut 0 bases from V and 2 bases from J, with 10 bases between. The CDR3 contains 15 residues. Per germline, CDR1 SGHTA and CDR2 FQGTGA. This CDR3 is CASSLTGGANYGYTF. CDR3 in DNA: TGTGCCAGCAGCTTAACGGGGGGGGCCAACTATGGCTACACCTTC.

This clone was seen a handful of times. The chain links TRBV20-1 to TRBJ2-7; 7 bases fit TRBD1. The V gene end was trimmed by 6 bases and the J gene end by 2 bases; junction bases not matched to a gene: 1. The CDR3 loop spans 11 amino acids. The V gene's germline CDR1 is DFQATT and CDR2 SNEGSKA (reference sequence). CDR3 sequence: CSAGTAYEQYF. Written as DNA, the CDR3 is TGCAGTGCCGGGACAGCCTACGAGCAGTACTTC.